The 27 T cell receptor beta chains listed next were all sequenced from one sample in a study of CD8 T cells in Susac syndrome. RNA in amounts of roughly 0.45 to 1 ug was reverse transcribed with random hexamers. TCRdb re-called the immunoSEQ multiplex PCR reads through MiXCR, storing one row per CDR3 protein. The data show some 190,000 distinct CDR3 sequences, with about 94% seen just once and 0.085% to 0.12% held by the top ten. Sequenced: CD4+ T cells from PBMCs. The receptors were gathered from a human donor in good health.

The V and J genes are TRBV18 and TRBJ2-1, with D hard to call. With 4 bases removed from V and 0 bases from J, the gap between germline ends came to 13 bases. Germline CDR1 is KGHSH and CDR2 is LQKENI. This CDR3 spans 16 amino acids. The CDR3 coding sequence is TGTGCCAGCTCACGCGATTCGGCTAGCTCCTACAATGAGCAGTTCTTC. Its protein product is CASSRDSASSYNEQFF.

The chain combines TRBV5-6 with TRBJ2-6; no clear D gene. The CDR3 extends over 15 amino acids. Germline lookup yields CDR1 SGHDT and CDR2 YYEEEE. V was shortened by 5 bases and J by 1 base, with 10 bases between the two germline ends. The CDR3 DNA is TGTGCCAGCAGTCGTACTGGGTCTGGGGCCAACGTCCTGACTTTC. Translating gives CASSRTGSGANVLTF.

The chain is built from TRBV20-1 and TRBJ2-7, with 7 bases that match TRBD1. J was trimmed by 9 bases and V by 0 bases; bases with no gene match: 2. From germline, CDR1 is DFQATT and CDR2 SNEGSKA (reference sequence). CDR3 size: 11 residues. The CDR3 nucleotides are TGCAGTGCTAGAGATTGGACAGGGCAGTACTTC. Translation gives CSARDWTGQYF.

This chain joins TRBV7-9 and TRBJ2-3; D is tentatively TRBD1 or TRBD2 (6 bases each). The CDR3 consists of 15 residues. V gave up 8 bases and J gave up 2 bases, with 17 bases separating them. From germline, CDR1 is SEHNR and CDR2 FQNEAQ (reference sequence). The CDR3 region is CASSSEGGYTDTQYF. In nucleotides, the CDR3 is TGTGCCAGCTCCTCGGAGGGGGGCTACACAGATACGCAGTATTTT.

The gene calls are TRBV28 and TRBJ1-5; 9 bases match TRBD1. V lost 2 bases to trimming and J lost 3 bases; unmatched junction nucleotides: 8. The CDR3 is made up of 17 amino acids. Germline CDR1 reads MDHEN; CDR2 reads SYDVKM. The CDR3: CASSLGVGTGFNQPQHF. The CDR3 DNA is TGTGCCAGCAGTTTAGGGGTCGGGACAGGGTTCAATCAGCCCCAGCATTTT.

This rearrangement joins TRBV6-5 to TRBJ2-7; 7 bases are shared with TRBD1. This CDR3 is built from 14 residues. V lost 5 bases to trimming and J lost 6 bases; unmatched junction nucleotides: 10. The germline CDR1 and CDR2 sequences are MNHEY and SVGAGI. This chain's CDR3 is CASSTHLDRAEQYF. CDR3 DNA sequence: TGTGCCAGCAGTACGCACCTCGACAGGGCCGAGCAGTACTTC.

The V gene is TRBV7-2, the J gene TRBJ2-5; 7 bases are a match to TRBD1. This CDR3 contains 13 residues. The germline V gene has CDR1 SGHTA and CDR2 FQGNSA. The junction had 2 bases not matched to a gene; V was cut back by 2 bases and J by 5 bases. The CDR3 here is CASSLTRGETQYF. The DNA of the CDR3 is TGTGCCAGCAGCTTAACCAGGGGGGAGACCCAGTACTTC. The entire variable domain, with the rest obtained from reference TRBV7-2 and TRBJ2-5, is as follows: GAGVSQSPSNKVTEKGKDVELRCDPISGHTALYWYRQSLGQGLEFLIYFQGNSAPDKSGLPSDRFSAERTGGSVSTLTIQRTQQEDSAVYLCASSLTRGETQYFGPGTRLLVL.

This sequence joins TRBV12-3 or TRBV12-4 and TRBJ2-5; D perhaps matches TRBD1 (5 bases). Deletions cut 6 bases from V and 4 bases from J, with 18 bases between. This CDR3 spans 15 amino acids. The CDR3 DNA sequence: TGTGCCAGCAGCCCATCCCAAGGGGTGGGAGAGACCCAGTACTTC. Its translation is CASSPSQGVGETQYF.

The chain combines TRBV11-2 with TRBJ2-6; D gene ambiguous. V lost 6 bases and J 4 bases, leaving 25 bases between the germline ends. This CDR3 has 19 residues. Per the germline V gene, CDR1 is SGHAT and CDR2 is FQNNGV. CDR3 in amino acids: CASSLVVTSGSLGANVLTF. The CDR3 DNA is TGTGCCAGCAGTCTAGTGGTGACTTCTGGATCTCTCGGGGCCAACGTCCTGACTTTC.

This rearrangement joins TRBV29-1 to TRBJ2-1; 9 nucleotides line up with TRBD1. The length of the CDR3 is 18 residues. CDR1 is SQVTM and CDR2 is ANQGSEA in the germline V gene. Trimming took 6 bases from V and 3 from J; bases not matched to a gene: 18. The CDR3 loop reads CSVYTGTGWFGIYNEQFF. DNA of the CDR3: TGCAGCGTATATACCGGGACAGGGTGGTTTGGCATCTACAATGAGCAGTTCTTC.

The J gene is TRBJ2-1, the V gene TRBV30, with D perhaps TRBD1 or TRBD2 (5 bases each). Trimming left V 6 bases short and J 4 bases short, with 16 bases between. The CDR3 is 14 amino acids. Germline loops: CDR1 GTSNPN, CDR2 SVGIG (reference sequence). The CDR3 nucleotides are TGTGCCTGTTCCCGGGACCTTGCGTACAATGAGCAGTTCTTC. Its translation is CACSRDLAYNEQFF.

This clonotype was detected only once. V and J are TRBV6-5 and TRBJ2-1, with a possible D match to TRBD2 (6 bases). The V end lost 8 bases, the J end lost 2 bases, and 7 bases lay between the germline ends. The germline CDR1 and CDR2 sequences are MNHEY and SVGAGI. The CDR3 runs to 12 residues. The DNA of the CDR3 is TGTGCCAGCGGCGGGGCCTACAATGAGCAGTTCTTC. Protein product: CASGGAYNEQFF.

The V call is TRBV6-2 or TRBV6-3, the J call TRBJ1-1; no definite D call. V shed 6 bases and J shed 2 bases, with 13 bases lying between them. Germline V CDR1 and CDR2: MNHEY, SVGEGT. The length of the CDR3 is 14 residues. This chain's CDR3 is CASRGFTDNTEAFF. For the CDR3, the DNA is TGTGCCAGCAGGGGCTTCACGGATAACACTGAAGCTTTCTTT.

For this clonotype: At one end, the junction sequence differs from germline, possibly due to a read error. This chain joins TRBV30 and TRBJ2-7, with 12 bases lining up with TRBD2. The V gene's germline CDR1 is GTSNPN and CDR2 SVGIG (reference sequence). The CDR3 is 13 residues long. The CDR3 region has the DNA TGTGCCCGGAGGACTAGCGGGACCTACGAGCAGTACTTC. Its protein product is CARRTSGTYEQYF.

V usage is TRBV30 and J usage is TRBJ2-1, with TRBD1 identical over 7 bases. Germline V gene lookup returns CDR1 GTSNPN and CDR2 SVGIG (reference sequence). The CDR3 runs to 14 residues. Trimming at V came to 0 bases and at J to 9 bases, leaving 8 bases not matched to a gene. The DNA of the CDR3 is TGTGCCTGGAGTGTACCGGGACAGAGGGTTGAGCAGTTCTTC. Its translation: CAWSVPGQRVEQFF.

V and J are TRBV23-1 and TRBJ1-5, with TRBD1 matching 7 bases. TRBV23-1 is reported as an ORF; its role is uncertain. V lost 4 bases, J lost 3 bases, and 6 bases stayed unmatched. The CDR3 contains 15 residues. CDR3 region: CASSLQGWANQPQHF. Here the CDR3 DNA reads TGCGCCAGCAGTCTACAGGGGTGGGCCAATCAGCCCCAGCATTTT.

The rearrangement joins TRBV29-1 to TRBJ2-5, with 8 bases fitting TRBD1. V dropped 5 bases and J dropped 4; count of bases not matched to a gene: 6. The CDR3 is 13 amino acids. Germline-derived CDR1 and CDR2 are SQVTM and ANQGSEA. The CDR3 DNA is TGCAGCGTTACCGACAGGGGTGGAGAGACCCAGTACTTC. The encoded protein is CSVTDRGGETQYF.

This clonotype was seen just once. The gene calls are TRBV12-3 or TRBV12-4 and TRBJ2-6; D uncertain. With 3 bases removed from V and 1 base from J, the gap between germline ends came to 7 bases. The CDR3 covers 15 residues. CDR3 amino acids: CASSFQESGANVLTF. DNA of the CDR3: TGTGCCAGCAGTTTTCAAGAGTCTGGGGCCAACGTCCTGACTTTC.

The V and J genes are TRBV15 and TRBJ2-3; no firm D call. The V and J ends lost 4 bases and 6 bases respectively, with 8 bases between them. Germline V gene data show CDR1 as LNHNV and CDR2 as YYDKDF (reference sequence). The CDR3 extends over 12 amino acids. The CDR3 nucleotides read TGTGCCACCAGCACCCTGCTGGATACGCAGTATTTT. Amino acid sequence: CATSTLLDTQYF.

The chain couples TRBV20-1 to TRBJ2-1, with unresolved D. Trimming shortened V by 1 base and J by 3 bases, and 7 bases separated the two germline ends. CDR3 length: 13 residues. The germline gives CDR1 DFQATT, CDR2 SNEGSKA (reference sequence). CDR3 DNA sequence: TGCAGTGCTAGAGCCCCTAGCTACAATGAGCAGTTCTTC. It yields the protein CSARAPSYNEQFF.

The rearrangement links TRBV30 to TRBJ1-2, with 9 bases identical to TRBD1. Germline-derived CDR1 and CDR2 are GTSNPN and SVGIG (reference sequence). This CDR3 is built from 15 residues. V shed 6 bases, J shed 6 bases, and the junction held 14 bases outside the gene matches. CDR3 residues: CACLKGQGRVNGYTF. CDR3 in DNA: TGTGCCTGTCTTAAGGGACAGGGAAGGGTGAATGGCTACACCTTC.

The chain recombines TRBV6-2 or TRBV6-3 with TRBJ2-1; no definite D call. The CDR3 covers 14 residues. Trimming stripped 0 bases from V and 8 bases from J, with 11 bases between. Germline CDR1 reads MNHEY; CDR2 reads SVGEGT. The CDR3 is CASSYSLDGHEQFF. For the CDR3, the DNA is TGTGCCAGCAGTTACTCCCTAGATGGGCATGAGCAGTTCTTC.

The gene calls are TRBV18 and TRBJ2-4, with D possibly called TRBD1 or TRBD2 (6 bases each). Between the trimmed V and J ends, which lost 6 bases and 1 base, there was a span of 10 bases. CDR1 KGHSH and CDR2 LQKENI come from the germline V gene. The CDR3 consists of 14 residues. In nucleotides, the CDR3 is TGTGCCAGCTCGGGGGGACACGCCAAAAACATTCAGTACTTC. Protein: CASSGGHAKNIQYF.

As DNA, the CDR3 is TGCGCCAGCAGCTTGGTGGCAGGGAGGGGTGAGCAGTTCTTC. The encoded protein is CASSLVAGRGEQFF. The rearrangement joins TRBV5-1 to TRBJ2-1, with 7 bases lining up with TRBD2. The V and J ends lost 0 bases and 9 bases, in that order; junction bases with no gene match: 6. Germline values: CDR1 SGHRS, CDR2 YFSETQ. This CDR3 has 14 residues.

This clonotype was seen once. V is TRBV29-1 and J is TRBJ2-5, with D possibly TRBD1 on 6 matching bases. V was pared by 3 bases and J by 6 bases, with 14 bases between. This CDR3 contains 13 residues. Looked up from germline, CDR1 is SQVTM and CDR2 is ANQGSEA. CDR3 region: CSVDDQGLKTQYF. CDR3 coding DNA: TGCAGCGTTGACGATCAGGGGTTGAAGACCCAGTACTTC. The full variable domain, completed using reference TRBV29-1 and TRBJ2-5, is SAVISQKPSRDICQRGTSLTIQCQVDSQVTMMFWYRQQPGQSLTLIATANQGSEATYESGFVIDKFPISRPNLTFSTLTVSNMSPEDSSIYLCSVDDQGLKTQYFGPGTRLLVL.

The rearrangement uses TRBV9 and TRBJ2-1; TRBD2 matches at 7 bases. CDR1 and CDR2 from the germline V gene are SGDLS and YYNGEE. The V and J ends lost 0 bases and 9 bases, in that order; junction bases with no gene match: 9. The CDR3 extends over 15 amino acids. CDR3 region: CASSVDGRPLGEQFF. The CDR3 bases are TGTGCCAGCAGCGTAGACGGGAGGCCCCTGGGTGAGCAGTTCTTC.

The chain is built from TRBV14 and TRBJ1-2; 11 nucleotides align to TRBD1. The germline V gene has CDR1 SGHDN and CDR2 FVKESK. This CDR3 contains 16 residues. Trimming removed 2 bases from V and 8 bases from J; junction bases left unmatched: 10. The CDR3 DNA reads as TGTGCCAGCAGCCAATCCCCCGGGACAGGGGGTTTGGGCTACACCTTC. Residues: CASSQSPGTGGLGYTF. The complete variable domain, with remaining parts taken from reference TRBV14 and TRBJ1-2, reads EAGVTQFPSHSVIEKGQTVTLRCDPISGHDNLYWYRRVMGKEIKFLLHFVKESKQDESGMPNNRFLAERTGGTYSTLKVQPAELEDSGVYFCASSQSPGTGGLGYTFGSGTRLTVV.